One and the same sample provided the 27 T cell receptor beta chains below, sequenced in a study of T cell repertoires in cytomegalovirus infection. TCRdb re-analysed the reads in MiXCR, keeping a single row per CDR3 protein. The sample lists about 180,000 distinct CDR3 sequences, about 22% seen once, with 20% to 30% in the top ten. These TCRs are of unknown antigen specificity. This specimen was CD8+ T cells from cultured PBMCs, taken from culture after CMV antigen stimulation. All receptors derive from a human donor in good health (CMV status not recorded). Some clones in this sample may be carry-over from other donors' samples.

This clonotype has just a few counts. The gene calls are TRBV12-3 or TRBV12-4 and TRBJ1-5; tentative D call: TRBD1 (5 bases). V was trimmed by 6 bases and J by 7 bases, leaving 16 bases between them. This CDR3 spans 14 amino acids. CDR3 sequence: CASSLDGGGQPQHF. The CDR3 nucleotides are TGTGCCAGCAGCCTGGACGGTGGGGGACAGCCCCAGCATTTT.

J is TRBJ2-3 and V is TRBV27, with 8 bases that match TRBD2. V lost 1 base to trimming and J lost 4 bases; unmatched junction nucleotides: 4. This CDR3 has 15 amino acids. Looked up from germline, CDR1 is MNHEY and CDR2 is SMNVEV (reference sequence). The CDR3 is CASSLLAGRADTQYF. The DNA of the CDR3 is TGTGCCAGCAGTTTATTAGCGGGGCGGGCAGATACGCAGTATTTT.

The rearrangement joins TRBV9 to TRBJ2-5; TRBD2 matches at 7 bases. The length of the CDR3 is 15 residues. The V segment lost 6 bases and the J segment 0 bases; nucleotides outside the gene matches: 8. CDR1 is SGDLS and CDR2 is YYNGEE in the germline V gene. CDR3 bases: TGTGCCAGCAAACGTCACGGGGGGTACCAAGAGACCCAGTACTTC. This gives the protein CASKRHGGYQETQYF.

The V and J genes are TRBV12-3 or TRBV12-4 and TRBJ1-2, with D unclear. This CDR3 has 14 amino acids. V lost 5 bases and J lost 3, with 13 bases in between. The CDR3 bases are TGTGCCAGCAGTGCAGGACGCCTTTACTATGGCTACACCTTC. The encoded protein is CASSAGRLYYGYTF.

There are a few counts of this clonotype. V gene TRBV6-2 or TRBV6-3 combines with J gene TRBJ2-2, with D perhaps TRBD2 (6 bases). This CDR3 has 16 amino acids. Trimming removed 8 bases at V and 5 bases at J, with 21 bases between. Germline values: CDR1 MNHEY, CDR2 SVGEGT. The CDR3 sequence is CASRDIDGGNTGELFF. DNA of the CDR3: TGTGCCAGCCGGGATATCGACGGGGGAAATACCGGGGAGCTGTTTTTT.

As to this clonotype: Mismatch with germline at one junction end may stem from a read error. The chain joins TRBV7-6 to TRBJ2-7; D might be TRBD2 (5 bases). From germline, CDR1 is SGHVS and CDR2 FNYEAQ. CDR3 length: 14 residues. CDR3 bases: TGTGCCAACAGCTTCCGGACTGACTCCTACGAGCAGTACTTC. Amino acids: CANSFRTDSYEQYF.

This clonotype came up a few times. The V call is TRBV23-1, the J call TRBJ1-1; D remains ambiguous. TRBV23-1 is classed as an ORF, of uncertain function. CDR3 size: 15 residues. The V end lost 2 bases, the J end lost 1 base, and 11 bases lay between the germline ends. This CDR3 reads CASSQKTDGNTEAFF. Here the CDR3 DNA reads TGCGCCAGCAGTCAAAAGACGGACGGGAACACTGAAGCTTTCTTT.

This clonotype was found a few times. V and J are TRBV12-3 or TRBV12-4 and TRBJ1-2; 10 bases fit TRBD1. The CDR3 sequence is 15 residues long. V dropped 6 bases and J dropped 4; count of bases not matched to a gene: 8. The CDR3 region has the DNA TGTGCCAGCAGCCACCAGACAGGGGGCACCTATGGCTACACCTTC. It yields the protein CASSHQTGGTYGYTF.

The rearrangement links TRBV5-1 to TRBJ2-7; 8 nucleotides match TRBD2. Germline V lookup: CDR1 SGHRS, CDR2 YFSETQ. The junction had 2 bases not matched to a gene; V was cut back by 2 bases and J by 1 base. The CDR3 spans 14 residues. CDR3 in amino acids: CASSFAGGSYEQYF. The CDR3 bases are TGCGCCAGCAGCTTCGCGGGGGGATCCTACGAGCAGTACTTC. Drawing the rest from reference TRBV5-1 and TRBJ2-7, the complete variable domain is KAGVTQTPRYLIKTRGQQVTLSCSPISGHRSVSWYQQTPGQGLQFLFEYFSETQRNKGNFPGRFSGRQFSNSRSEMNVSTLELGDSALYLCASSFAGGSYEQYFGPGTRLTVT.

This clonotype was seen only a few times. J is TRBJ2-7 and V is TRBV5-4; tentatively, D is TRBD2 (6 bases). The CDR3 is made up of 16 amino acids. Germline CDR1 and CDR2: SGHNT and YYREEE (reference sequence). V lost 1 base, J lost 0 bases, and 14 bases lay in between. The CDR3 sequence is CASSLRAEGASYEQYF. Here the CDR3 DNA reads TGTGCCAGCAGCTTGCGGGCGGAGGGTGCCTCCTACGAGCAGTACTTC.

The sample holds a few counts of this clonotype. The CDR3: CASSVGPGGQYF. The CDR3 nucleotides are TGTGCCAGCAGCGTCGGACCCGGAGGGCAGTACTTC. The chain combines TRBV5-8 with TRBJ2-7; maybe TRBD2 (5 bases). Germline V gene lookup returns CDR1 SGHTS and CDR2 YDEGEE. Trimming removed 4 bases at V and 9 bases at J, with 14 bases between. This CDR3 region has 12 residues.

Only a few counts were recorded for this clonotype. The chain is built from TRBV4-3 and TRBJ1-1; TRBD1 is a possible D gene (6 bases). There are 17 residues in the CDR3. Trimming took 4 bases from V and 0 from J, leaving 18 bases between them. Germline lookup yields CDR1 LGHNA and CDR2 YSLEER. The CDR3 loop is CASSPGPSDRLNTEAFF. CDR3 DNA sequence: TGCGCCAGCAGCCCCGGCCCGAGCGACAGGTTGAACACTGAAGCTTTCTTT.

The gene calls are TRBV9 and TRBJ2-3, with 8 bases fitting TRBD1. V lost 1 base to trimming and J lost 2 bases; unmatched junction nucleotides: 3. Germline CDR1 and CDR2: SGDLS and YYNGEE. This CDR3 has 15 amino acids. CDR3: CASSVRQGTTDTQYF. In DNA form, the CDR3 reads TGTGCCAGCAGCGTACGACAGGGGACCACAGATACGCAGTATTTT.

The rearrangement joins TRBV19 to TRBJ1-5; 8 bases are a match to TRBD1. The germline gives CDR1 LNHDA, CDR2 SQIVND (reference sequence). The CDR3 has 16 amino acids. V shed 7 bases, J shed 0 bases, and the junction held 8 bases outside the gene matches. The CDR3 spells CASTFQGADSNQPQHF. CDR3 in DNA: TGTGCCAGTACCTTTCAGGGGGCCGATAGCAATCAGCCCCAGCATTTT.

V is TRBV12-3 or TRBV12-4 and J is TRBJ2-7; 9 bases are shared with TRBD1. V lost 3 bases to trimming and J lost 3 bases; unmatched junction nucleotides: 3. This CDR3 has 14 amino acids. The CDR3 protein is CASSFDRGIYEQYF. DNA of the CDR3: TGTGCCAGCAGTTTCGACAGGGGGATCTACGAGCAGTACTTC.

V gene TRBV4-2 combines with J gene TRBJ2-4; the D is unclear. This CDR3 spans 13 amino acids. Germline V gene lookup returns CDR1 LGHNA and CDR2 YNFKEQ. V lost 0 bases and J 8 bases, leaving 8 bases between the germline ends. The CDR3 nucleotides are TGTGCCAGCAGCCAAGAACGGGTTGACATTCAGTACTTC. Translation: CASSQERVDIQYF.

CDR3 in amino acids: CSARGGQANQLGAFF. The CDR3 coding sequence is TGCAGTGCTAGGGGCGGACAGGCAAACCAGCTAGGAGCTTTCTTT. The chain uses TRBV20-1 and TRBJ1-1; TRBD1 aligns across 7 bases. The length of the CDR3 is 15 residues. The germline CDR1 and CDR2 sequences are DFQATT and SNEGSKA (reference sequence). Germline trimming cut 3 bases from V and 10 bases from J; bases unmatched to any gene: 17.

This clonotype was found a few times. As the CDR3 is not closed by the conserved phenylalanine or tryptophan, this likely results from a read error. This sequence joins TRBV11-2 and TRBJ2-3, with D perhaps matching TRBD1 or TRBD2 (5 bases each). The V end lost 5 bases, the J end lost 2 bases, and 23 bases lay between the germline ends. The germline V gene encodes CDR1 SGHAT and CDR2 FQNNGV. The CDR3 covers 18 residues. Written as DNA, the CDR3 is TGTGCCAGCAGCCCCAGGGAAGGACTCCCACCACCCACAGATACGCAGTATTTA. This gives the protein CASSPREGLPPPTDTQYL.

This clonotype turned up a few times. The chain joins TRBV11-1 to TRBJ2-5, with 8 nucleotides matching TRBD2. V lost 5 bases and J lost 3; bases outside the gene matches: 5. This CDR3 has 14 residues. The germline gives CDR1 SGHAT, CDR2 FQDESV (reference sequence). The CDR3 DNA reads as TGTGCCAGCAGCCCCCTGCGGGGGGAAGAGACCCAGTACTTC. Translation gives CASSPLRGEETQYF.

This clonotype has more than one count but fewer than ten. The chain employs TRBV7-2 and TRBJ2-2; 9 nucleotides align to TRBD2. The V gene's germline CDR1 is SGHTA and CDR2 FQGNSA. Trimming took 1 base from V and 5 from J; bases not matched to a gene: 14. The CDR3 extends over 19 amino acids. DNA of the CDR3: TGTGCCAGCAGCTTAGGAATATTGGCGGGGGGGCCAGGGACCGGGGAGCTGTTTTTT. Translated: CASSLGILAGGPGTGELFF.

The chain links TRBV12-3 or TRBV12-4 to TRBJ1-1; D is undetermined. The CDR3 spans 14 residues. Deletions cut 2 bases from V and 3 bases from J, with 10 bases between. Written as DNA, the CDR3 is TGTGCCAGCAGTTTAAAACCGGTTGACACTGAAGCTTTCTTT. Protein product: CASSLKPVDTEAFF.

The chain employs TRBV9 and TRBJ2-1; 11 bases map to TRBD1. The germline V gene has CDR1 SGDLS and CDR2 YYNGEE. J gave up 7 bases and V 4 bases, and 7 bases lay outside the gene matches. This CDR3 is 15 amino acids long. Written as DNA, the CDR3 is TGTGCCAGCAGCCCACAAGGGGACAGGGGGAATGAGCAGTTCTTC. As protein: CASSPQGDRGNEQFF.

V is TRBV4-1 and J is TRBJ2-7, with D possibly being TRBD2 (5 bases). This CDR3 comprises 14 residues. Germline-derived CDR1 and CDR2 are MGHRA and YSYEKL. Between the trimmed V and J ends, which lost 0 bases and 3 bases, there was a span of 9 bases. The DNA for the CDR3 is TGCGCCAGCAGCCAAGAGCGGGTCAACTACGAGCAGTACTTC. Translated: CASSQERVNYEQYF.

This clonotype was observed a few times. J is TRBJ2-1 and V is TRBV7-6; D gene ambiguous. Trimming took 5 bases from V and 7 from J, leaving 6 bases between them. The CDR3 covers 11 residues. Germline V gene lookup returns CDR1 SGHVS and CDR2 FNYEAQ. The CDR3 region has the DNA TGTGCCAGCAGCGGCAGGAATGAGCAGTTCTTC. Translated, it gives CASSGRNEQFF.

This clonotype was seen repeatedly, ten times or more. V and J are TRBV4-3 and TRBJ1-1; D ambiguous. Germline V CDR1 and CDR2: LGHNA, YSLEER. The CDR3 is made up of 15 amino acids. Deletions cut 1 base from V and 1 base from J, with 10 bases between. This chain's CDR3 is CASSQVDTENTEAFF. CDR3 nucleotides: TGCGCCAGCAGCCAAGTTGACACCGAGAACACTGAAGCTTTCTTT.

V and J are TRBV12-3 or TRBV12-4 and TRBJ1-1; D may be TRBD1 (6 bases). V lost 3 bases and J 2 bases, leaving 13 bases between the germline ends. The CDR3 loop spans 15 amino acids. The CDR3 here is CASSFGGPANTEAFF. Written as DNA, the CDR3 is TGTGCCAGCAGTTTTGGGGGGCCCGCCAACACTGAAGCTTTCTTT.

The table lists this clonotype with a few counts. The chain carries TRBV20-1 and TRBJ2-3; a possible D gene is TRBD1 (6 bases). Looked up from germline, CDR1 is DFQATT and CDR2 is SNEGSKA (reference sequence). CDR3 length: 14 residues. Trimming took off 6 bases at V and 4 bases at J, with 17 bases between the two ends. CDR3: CSANKGVGADTQYF. The CDR3 nucleotides are TGCAGTGCCAACAAGGGGGTGGGCGCAGATACGCAGTATTTT.